The entry below describes one T cell receptor (beta chain). Its cognate antigen has yet to be identified. It has no much larger one-base neighbor in the sample; base qualities were not kept. Trimming removed 0 bases from V and 3 bases from J; the gene matches leave 4 bases unexplained. As encoded in the germline V gene (reference sequence), CDR1 is LNHNV while CDR2 is YYDKDF. Its CDR3 holds 16 amino acids, cysteine through phenylalanine. The DNA shown is the 48-base CDR3, in frame from base 1. This specimen comes from a study of blood T cell repertoires in COVID-19 (dated by TCRdb to 2020 to 2021). Some background on the complete study: Samples covering the acute and convalescent phases of COVID-19 were provided by collaborators in the United States, Italy and Spain. The prospective study material was composed of cDNA or gDNA derived from T cells, B-cell-depleted T cells, or PBMCs. Subjects who had been exposed to COVID-19, were actively infected with it, or had recovered from it provided the deeply sampled blood TCRbeta repertoires that made up the dataset. The repertoires were released in a freely available public database meant as a resource for research on the immune response to SARS-CoV-2. Samples were obtained from the ongoing ImmuneRACE study (first 160 participants) and from about 1,300 subjects provided by 6 global collaborators. Nearly every sample came with metadata listing a de-identified subject ID, COVID-19 status, age in years and sex. Where available, HLA class I and class II types were obtained from metadata supplied by the sample provider rather than from assay-based typing.

Results and caveats for the whole study, not just this receptor: Clinical and demographic metadata were provided uncurated, with the amount varying by source and participant.

One collaborating source in Seattle enrolled patients while the patients were actively infected and followed the patients over time throughout the course of disease. Whole blood was collected in K2EDTA tubes by collaborating institutions according to the institutions' own protocols. For TCRbeta analysis, collaborators shipped samples as frozen whole blood, isolated PBMCs, or DNA extracted from either of those sample types. TCRbeta CDR3 regions were amplified from genomic DNA by means of the immunoSEQ Assay, a bias-controlled multiplex PCR. In the original analysis: The number of nucleated cells in each sample was estimated from the amplification of reference gene primers within the assay. To quantify the absolute abundance of each unique TCRbeta CDR3 rearrangement, sequence reads were collapsed and filtered. For each sample, productive Simpson clonality was calculated as the square root of Simpson's diversity index over productive rearrangements. TCRdb took over this immuneACCESS table, retaining in-frame rearrangements with V and J assigned. Such tables are incomplete; in checked studies, under half of the missing clones stem from an unresolved V gene, and the remainder is unexplained. From that table come the V and J calls and clone size; the DNA was used to work out D and trimming. This sample is represented by approximately 290,000 clones; about 86% of them were singletons. Approximately 14% of the sample comes from the top ten.

The rearranged chain carries TRBV15 and TRBJ2-3; 9 of the junction bases match TRBD2. The source material was peripheral blood. This receptor was identified in a person aged 70 to 85 with COVID-19, enrolled during active disease. The CDR3 sequence is CATSRDLAGITDTQYF. Read as DNA, the sequence is TGTGCCACCAGCAGAGATCTAGCGGGGATAACAGATACGCAGTATTTT.